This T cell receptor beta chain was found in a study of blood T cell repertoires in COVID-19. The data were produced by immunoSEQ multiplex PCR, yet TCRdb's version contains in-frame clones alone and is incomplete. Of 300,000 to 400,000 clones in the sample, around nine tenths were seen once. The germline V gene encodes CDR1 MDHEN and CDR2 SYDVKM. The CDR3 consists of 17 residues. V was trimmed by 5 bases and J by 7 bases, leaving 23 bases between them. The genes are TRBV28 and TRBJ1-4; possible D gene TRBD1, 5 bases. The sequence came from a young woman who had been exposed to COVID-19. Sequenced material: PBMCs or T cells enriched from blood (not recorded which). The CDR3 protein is CASSPHPGGTWGEKLFF. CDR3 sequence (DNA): TGTGCCAGCAGTCCCCACCCCGGGGGTACATGGGGTGAAAAACTGTTTTTT.